This TCR beta chain was recorded in a study of T cell responses to AZD1222 COVID-19 vaccine. Study information: Pooling was applied to second doses at about 4 or about 12 weeks. Study-level results: Repertoires were sampled only after the peak T cell response.

The table came from immunoSEQ multiplex PCR; TCRdb's copy has only in-frame clones and leaves some out. The data hold some 130,000 clones, with around 85% observed a single time. Germline assignment: CDR1 SNHLY and CDR2 FYNNEI. V was shortened by 3 bases and J by 3 bases, with 12 bases between the two germline ends. The CDR3 covers 15 residues. To note about this clone: What it binds is unknown.

The chain employs TRBV2 and TRBJ1-3; D gene ambiguous. The sequence derives from an adult in good health. The sample was peripheral blood, taken on day 0 of AZD1222 vaccination. Here the CDR3 DNA reads TGTGCCAGCAGTGAGGGTTTTTTCCTTGGAAACACCATATATTTT. Translation: CASSEGFFLGNTIYF.